This T cell receptor beta chain was observed in a study of T cells after yellow fever vaccination. Overall study results and limits: Faster peaking, at day 5 versus 15, marked a secondary response that was weaker.

This CDR3 spans 15 amino acids. Germline trimming cut 2 bases from V and 1 base from J; bases unmatched to any gene: 4. The sample holds a few counts of this clonotype. What it recognizes is unknown. MiXCR, run by TCRdb on the 5' RACE reads, gives a single entry per CDR3 protein. The table has a few hundred thousand distinct CDR3 sequences, about a sixth seen once. The chain links TRBV12-3 or TRBV12-4 to TRBJ2-5; 7 bases map to TRBD1. This receptor was taken from a man aged 18 to 29 who received the YFV17D yellow fever vaccine. Sequencing used PBMCs, obtained around 5 days after the first yellow fever vaccination. CDR3 region: CASSLNYRGQETQYF. The DNA for the CDR3 is TGTGCCAGCAGTTTAAATTACAGGGGCCAAGAGACCCAGTACTTC.